The present T cell receptor beta chain was sequenced within a study of blood T cell repertoires in COVID-19. At the level of the study: Acute-phase and convalescent COVID-19 samples originated in the United States, Italy and Spain. From T cells, B-cell-depleted T cells, or PBMCs came the material, which was cDNA or gDNA.

This clone was seen once. All enrollees were roughly 18 to 100 years old and from 24 US areas. This CDR3 is 14 amino acids long. CDR1 and CDR2 from the germline V gene are MGHRA and YSYEKL. V lost 4 bases and J lost 7, with 13 bases in between. In the authors' workflow: Amplification of reference gene primers was used by the study to estimate nucleated cell counts. TCRdb's table, derived via immunoSEQ multiplex PCR, lists solely in-frame clones and lacks some. The DNA gave D and trimming, while V, J and clone size come from that table. Found here are 200,000 to 250,000 clones, about nine tenths of them singletons; the top ten hold around 0.85%.

The chain is built from TRBV4-1 and TRBJ1-4; tentatively, D is TRBD1 (5 bases). Sequencing input: PBMCs or T cells enriched from blood (not recorded which). The TCR originated in a man aged 45 to 65 who had been exposed to COVID-19. The CDR3 DNA follows: TGCGCCAGCAGCCCGCGGGGGGTATCTGAAAAACTGTTTTTT. It encodes CASSPRGVSEKLFF.